The rows below give T cell receptor beta chains drawn from one sample of a study of lymphopenia after photon versus proton radiotherapy. Sequencing used immunoSEQ multiplex PCR; TCRdb keeps in-frame clones, though not all of them. The sample gives roughly 30,000 clones, around 81% of which show up once; around a third is in the top ten. Sequenced here: peripheral blood, sampled from a patient treated with photon-based radiotherapy. Receptors originate from a man between 50 and 59 years old with gastric cancer. Each CDR3 is given with its conserved first and last residue. A D gene is named only where the DNA matches it firmly. Expanded clones get a size class; other rows say once, few or many, or leave the size out.

.	once	TRBJ1-2	TRBV2	TGTGCCAGCAGTGTGAATCAGGGGCAGTCTGGCTACACCTTC	CASSVNQGQSGYTF
.	.	TRBJ1-3	TRBV5-1	TGCGCCAGCAGCTTTGCAGAAGCTGGAAACACCATATATTTT	CASSFAEAGNTIYF
TRBD1	.	TRBJ2-2	TRBV11-2	TGTGCCAGCAGCTTAGGGGACAGGGGAACCGGGGAGCTGTTTTTT	CASSLGDRGTGELFF
TRBD1	.	TRBJ2-3	TRBV23-1	TGCGCCAGCAGTCAATCGGTAGACAGGGATATCACAGATACGCAGTATTTT	CASSQSVDRDITDTQYF
.	.	TRBJ2-1	TRBV9	TGTGCCAGCAGCGTAGGGAATAGCCTAAGCAATGAGCAGTTCTTC	CASSVGNSLSNEQFF
.	.	TRBJ2-3	TRBV14	TGTGCCAGCAGCCAAGTGGCCACAGATACGCAGTATTTT	CASSQVATDTQYF
.	.	TRBJ1-2	TRBV5-1	TGCGCCAGCAGCTCGAGAGAGGGTGGGTTGGACGGCTACACCTTC	CASSSREGGLDGYTF
TRBD1	.	TRBJ1-6	TRBV25-1	TGTGCCAGCAGTGACAGGGGGCCGGTAATCTATAATTCACCCCTCCACTTT	CASSDRGPVIYNSPLHF
.	.	TRBJ1-6	TRBV9	TGTGCCAGCAGCGCTAACGGACAGAGGGAATCACCCCTCCACTTT	CASSANGQRESPLHF
TRBD2	.	TRBJ2-3	TRBV5-1	TGCGCCAGCAGCTTTATAGCGGGACCCCTTAGCACAGATACGCAGTATTTT	CASSFIAGPLSTDTQYF
.	few	TRBJ2-5	TRBV2	TGTGCCAGCAGTGTGAAAGAGGCCCAGTACTTC	CASSVKEAQYF
.	.	TRBJ1-2	TRBV5-1	TGCGCCAGCAGGGAAGGGGGTAATAACTATGGCTACACCTTC	CASREGGNNYGYTF
TRBD2	.	TRBJ2-5	TRBV19	TGTGCCAGTAGTATGGGTCTCGCGGGGGTTGGGGAGACCCAGTACTTC	CASSMGLAGVGETQYF
.	.	TRBJ2-1	TRBV4-1	TGCGCCAGCAGCCAAACGGGGAATACCGACAATGAGCAGTTCTTC	CASSQTGNTDNEQFF
.	.	TRBJ2-1	TRBV10-2	TGCGCCAGCACTATCCGGGACCCTATCAACAATGAGCAGTTCTTC	CASTIRDPINNEQFF
.	.	TRBJ1-6	TRBV9	TGTGCCAGCAGTATGACAGCGGAGTATAATTCACCCCTCCACTTT	CASSMTAEYNSPLHF
.	.	TRBJ2-5	TRBV10-3	TGTGCCATCAGTGATCCGGACGGACAAGAGACCCAGTACTTC	CAISDPDGQETQYF
.	.	TRBJ2-7	TRBV4-1	TGCGCCAGCAGCCAAGAGGTATCCACCTTCTACGAGCAGTACTTC	CASSQEVSTFYEQYF
.	.	TRBJ2-7	TRBV5-1	TGCGCCAGCAGCTTGGTAGGGGGAGAGTACGAGCAGTACTTC	CASSLVGGEYEQYF
TRBD1	.	TRBJ2-5	TRBV11-3	TGTGCCAGCAGCTTTGGGGGACAGCAAGAGACCCAGTACTTC	CASSFGGQQETQYF
.	.	TRBJ2-7	TRBV9	TGTGCCAGCAGCGTAGAGTCAGGCCTTTCCTACGAGCAGTACTTC	CASSVESGLSYEQYF
.	.	TRBJ2-7	TRBV18	TGTGCCAGCTCACCTAGCCGGTCCATCGAGCAGTACTTC	CASSPSRSIEQYF
.	.	TRBJ1-6	TRBV13	TGTGCCAGCAGCTATAATAATAGGGACTCACCCCTCCACTTT	CASSYNNRDSPLHF
TRBD1	.	TRBJ1-1	TRBV11-2	TGTGCCAGCAGTCCAATTCGGGGACAGGGGGTCACTGAAGCTTTCTTT	CASSPIRGQGVTEAFF
.	.	TRBJ1-5	TRBV19	TGTGCCAGCAGGACAGAGATATTAAATCAGCCCCAGCATTTT	CASRTEILNQPQHF
.	few	TRBJ1-5	TRBV19	TGTGCCAGTAGTATAGGATATGGGGGTCAGCCCCAGCATTTT	CASSIGYGGQPQHF
.	.	TRBJ1-1	TRBV15	TGTGCCACCAGCAGACAGGTGAACACTGAAGCTTTCTTT	CATSRQVNTEAFF
.	.	TRBJ2-7	TRBV15	TGTGCCACCAGCTCAGATGGGGGAACCCGCGAGCAGTACTTC	CATSSDGGTREQYF
.	.	TRBJ2-5	TRBV7-8	TGTGCCAGCAGCTTAAGGCGCAATCGTCAAGAGACCCAGTACTTC	CASSLRRNRQETQYF
.	.	TRBJ1-6	TRBV5-6	TGTGCCAGCAGCTTCGACATGCCGAATTCACCCCTCCACTTT	CASSFDMPNSPLHF
.	once	TRBJ2-4	TRBV5-1	TGCGCCAGCAGCCAGTATTCCGAAGCCAAAAACATTCAGTACTTC	CASSQYSEAKNIQYF
.	.	TRBJ1-1	TRBV6-4	TGTGCCAGCAGAACAGGGTTGAACACTGAAGCTTTCTTT	CASRTGLNTEAFF
.	.	TRBJ1-4	TRBV30	TGTGCCTGGTCGGCAGGCCTTAATGAAAAACTGTTTTTT	CAWSAGLNEKLFF
.	.	TRBJ2-3	TRBV4-3	TGCGCCAGCAGCCTCAGGGTTCGTGATACGCAGTATTTT	CASSLRVRDTQYF
TRBD2	.	TRBJ2-3	TRBV11-1	TGTGCCAGCAGCTTAGCACCGGGACTAGATGAGAATACGCAGTATTTT	CASSLAPGLDENTQYF
TRBD1	.	TRBJ2-1	TRBV9	TGTGCCAGCAGCGAGAGGCCCGGGACAGGGTATTTCGATGAGCAGTTCTTC	CASSERPGTGYFDEQFF
.	.	TRBJ2-2	TRBV12-5	TGTGCTAGTGGTTTTAATATAGAGCTGTTTTTT	CASGFNIELFF
TRBD2	.	TRBJ2-3	TRBV9	TGTGCCAGCAGCCCCCGGGGGGGCCTGGGAACAGATACGCAGTATTTT	CASSPRGGLGTDTQYF
.	.	TRBJ1-5	TRBV6-1	TGTGCCAGCTGGCAGTACAATCAGCCCCAGCATTTT	CASWQYNQPQHF
TRBD1	.	TRBJ2-5	TRBV5-6	TGTGCCAGCAGCGGTTACCGCGTCACAGGGGCCAAAGAGACCCAGTACTTC	CASSGYRVTGAKETQYF
.	.	TRBJ2-7	TRBV6-5	TGTGCCAGCAGTTCGACAGGAGCAACCTACGAGCAGTACTTC	CASSSTGATYEQYF
.	.	TRBJ2-1	TRBV6-5	TGTGCCAGCAGTGCCAGACACGTCCCCTACAATGAGCAGTTCTTC	CASSARHVPYNEQFF
.	.	TRBJ1-3	TRBV28	TGTGCCAGCAGTTTACGCGCGGTTGCAGACACCATATATTTT	CASSLRAVADTIYF
.	.	TRBJ2-7	TRBV20-1	TGCAGTGCTCAAGCATACGAGCAGTACTTC	CSAQAYEQYF
TRBD2	.	TRBJ2-2	TRBV5-5	TGTGCCAGCAGGGGCGGGGGATACAACCTCAACACCGGGGAGCTGTTTTTT	CASRGGGYNLNTGELFF
TRBD1	.	TRBJ1-5	TRBV19	TGTGCCAGTAGGAGGACAGGGACGGATAGCAATCAGCCCCAGCATTTT	CASRRTGTDSNQPQHF
.	.	TRBJ1-1	TRBV30	TGTGCCTGGAGCGGAGTGGGGTTGCGTGCTTTCTTT	CAWSGVGLRAFF
TRBD1	.	TRBJ2-1	TRBV5-4	TGTGCCAGCACCCCGGGGGACAGGACCTTCAATGAGCAGTTCTTC	CASTPGDRTFNEQFF
.	.	TRBJ2-3	TRBV30	TGTGCCTGGAGCACGGACCTAAATACGCAGTATTTT	CAWSTDLNTQYF
TRBD1	few	TRBJ2-3	TRBV5-1	TGCGCCAGCAGCACCGGACAGGGCACAGATACGCAGTATTTT	CASSTGQGTDTQYF
TRBD2	few	TRBJ2-5	TRBV5-6	TGTGCCAGCAGCTTGCTAGCGGGGGGTCAAGAGACCCAGTACTTC	CASSLLAGGQETQYF
TRBD2	.	TRBJ2-2	TRBV5-6	TGTGCCAGCAGAGCCCTCCAGCGGGGGGCCCTCACCGGGGAGCTGTTTTTT	CASRALQRGALTGELFF
.	.	TRBJ1-2	TRBV7-9	TGTGCCAGCAGCTTTATGGGTGGCTACACCTTC	CASSFMGGYTF